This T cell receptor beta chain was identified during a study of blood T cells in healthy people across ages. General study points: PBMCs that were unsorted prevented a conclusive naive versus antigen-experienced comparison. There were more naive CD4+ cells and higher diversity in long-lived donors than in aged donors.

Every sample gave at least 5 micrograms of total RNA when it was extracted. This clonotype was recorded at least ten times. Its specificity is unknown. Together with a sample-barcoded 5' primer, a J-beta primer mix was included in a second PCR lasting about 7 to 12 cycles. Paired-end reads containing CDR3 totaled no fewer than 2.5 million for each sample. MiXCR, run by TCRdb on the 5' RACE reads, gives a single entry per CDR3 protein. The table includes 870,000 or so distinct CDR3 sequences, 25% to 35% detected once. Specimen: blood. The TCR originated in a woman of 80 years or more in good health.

The CDR3 loop is CASRSTSNEQFF. CDR3 in DNA: TGTGCCAGCAGATCGACTAGCAATGAGCAGTTCTTC. The V call is TRBV5-4, the J call TRBJ2-1; perhaps TRBD2 as D (6 bases). V lost 5 bases to trimming and J lost 6 bases, with 9 bases between them. CDR3 size: 12 residues. Germline V gene sequence: CDR1 SGHNT, CDR2 YYREEE (reference sequence).